The clone carrying this T cell receptor (beta chain) was seen many times. Trimming removed 5 bases at V and 2 bases at J, with 12 bases between. CDR1 SGHVS and CDR2 FQNEAQ come from the germline V gene. This CDR3 comprises 15 residues. Semi-nested PCR with Nested Universal Primer A followed constant-region reverse priming of full-length variable regions. TCRdb passed the 5' RACE reads through MiXCR, listing each CDR3 protein once. The sample has several thousand distinct CDR3 sequences; around a third are singletons. Input material: tumor-infiltrating memory CD4+ T cells sorted from the breast tumor. Indicated subset: memory CD4+ T cells, CD4+CD45RO+CD25-. This TCR was recovered from a female donor with breast cancer. The chain couples TRBV7-8 to TRBJ2-2; D is possibly TRBD1 (5 bases). The CDR3 region has the DNA TGTGCCAGCAGCCCGGGCAGGGCCAACACCGGGGAGCTGTTTTTT. Residues: CASSPGRANTGELFF.